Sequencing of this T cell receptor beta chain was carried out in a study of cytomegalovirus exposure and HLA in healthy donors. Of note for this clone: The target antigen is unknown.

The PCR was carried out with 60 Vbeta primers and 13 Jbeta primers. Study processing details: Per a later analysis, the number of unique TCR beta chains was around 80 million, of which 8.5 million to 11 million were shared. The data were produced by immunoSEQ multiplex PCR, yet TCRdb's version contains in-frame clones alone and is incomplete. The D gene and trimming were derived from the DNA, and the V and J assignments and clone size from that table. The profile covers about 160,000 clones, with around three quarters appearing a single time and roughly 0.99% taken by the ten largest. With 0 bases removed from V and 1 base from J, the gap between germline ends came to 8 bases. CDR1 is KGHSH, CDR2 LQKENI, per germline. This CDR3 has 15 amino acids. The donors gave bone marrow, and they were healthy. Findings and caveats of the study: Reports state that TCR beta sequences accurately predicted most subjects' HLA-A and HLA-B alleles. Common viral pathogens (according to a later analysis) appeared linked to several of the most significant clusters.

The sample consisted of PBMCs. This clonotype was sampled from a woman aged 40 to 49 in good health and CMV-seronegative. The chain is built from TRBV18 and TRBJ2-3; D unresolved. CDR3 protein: CASSPPEIRTDTQYF. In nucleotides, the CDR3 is TGTGCCAGCTCACCACCGGAGATCCGCACAGATACGCAGTATTTT.